One and the same sample provided the 16 T cell receptor beta chains below, sequenced in a study of T cell responses to AZD1222 COVID-19 vaccine. Assay used: immunoSEQ multiplex PCR; TCRdb lists only in-frame clones, some missing. The data hold more than 95,000 clones, with 70% to 90% observed a single time. Sample: peripheral blood, taken on day 0 of AZD1222 vaccination. Receptor source: an adult in good health.

The rearrangement uses TRBV6-5 and TRBJ1-3; D is ambiguous. With 2 bases removed from V and 1 base from J, the gap between germline ends came to 9 bases. Germline lookup yields CDR1 MNHEY and CDR2 SVGAGI. The CDR3 spans 15 residues. The CDR3 protein is CASSYGIASGNTIYF. Here the CDR3 DNA reads TGTGCCAGCAGTTACGGGATTGCGTCTGGAAACACCATATATTTT.

This clone was observed a single time. The CDR3 is CASRLTLGAGYTF. For the CDR3, the DNA is TGTGCCAGCCGTTTGACTTTGGGCGCCGGCTACACCTTC. J is TRBJ1-2 and V is TRBV6-5; D remains ambiguous. Germline lookup yields CDR1 MNHEY and CDR2 SVGAGI. Trimming took off 8 bases at V and 8 bases at J, with 18 bases between the two ends. CDR3 size: 13 residues.

This chain uses TRBV10-3 with TRBJ1-5, with 7 bases that match TRBD1. With 2 bases clipped from V and 2 bases from J, the junction kept 0 bases outside the gene matches. This CDR3 is 14 amino acids long. Germline V gene lookup returns CDR1 ENHRY and CDR2 SYGVKD. CDR3 loop: CAISEDRGNQPQHF. The CDR3 DNA sequence: TGTGCCATCAGTGAGGACAGGGGCAATCAGCCCCAGCATTTT.

V gene TRBV7-6 combines with J gene TRBJ1-3; D might be TRBD1 (5 bases). Germline values: CDR1 SGHVS, CDR2 FNYEAQ. The length of the CDR3 is 16 residues. Trimming took 11 bases from V and 4 from J, leaving 24 bases between them. The CDR3 DNA reads TGTGCCTCGACCGAGATGGGGACGGGGACGGGAAACACCATATATTTT. It translates to CASTEMGTGTGNTIYF.

The J gene is TRBJ1-5, the V gene TRBV7-8; 7 bases map to TRBD1. J gave up 4 bases and V 1 base, and 4 bases lay outside the gene matches. The CDR3 runs 15 residues. Looked up from germline, CDR1 is SGHVS and CDR2 is FQNEAQ. DNA of the CDR3: TGTGCCAGCAGCTTAGTAGGCAGGGGGAATCAGCCCCAGCATTTT. Residues: CASSLVGRGNQPQHF. Using reference TRBV7-8 and TRBJ1-5 for the parts outside the CDR3, the full variable domain is GAGVSQSPRYKVAKRGQDVALRCDPISGHVSLFWYQQALGQGPEFLTYFQNEAQLDKSGLPSDRFFAERPEGSVSTLKIQRTQQEDSAVYLCASSLVGRGNQPQHFGDGTRLSIL.

This chain links TRBV25-1 with TRBJ2-7; unclear D gene. From germline, CDR1 is MGHDK and CDR2 SYGVNS. The CDR3 spans 11 residues. V lost 6 bases and J lost 4, with 7 bases in between. CDR3 amino acids: CASRIGYEQYF. The CDR3 DNA is TGTGCCAGCAGGATCGGATACGAGCAGTACTTC.

The chain joins TRBV10-3 to TRBJ1-5, with D tentatively TRBD1 (5 bases). This CDR3 is 13 amino acids long. Germline V gene sequence: CDR1 ENHRY, CDR2 SYGVKD. V shed 6 bases and J shed 4 bases, with 10 bases lying between them. DNA for the CDR3: TGTGCCATCAGAGGGACGGAGAATCAGCCCCAGCATTTT. This encodes CAIRGTENQPQHF.

This chain links TRBV6-1 with TRBJ1-3; D possibly corresponds to TRBD1 (5 bases). The CDR3 extends over 16 amino acids. Looked up from germline, CDR1 is MNHNS and CDR2 is SASEGT. V was shortened by 4 bases and J by 0 bases, with 13 bases between the two germline ends. The CDR3 DNA is TGTGCCAGCAGTGCCCAGGGAGCGGACTCTGGAAACACCATATATTTT. Translating it yields CASSAQGADSGNTIYF.

On this clone itself: A read error is likely, as this CDR3 ends without the conserved phenylalanine or tryptophan. The chain links TRBV6-5 to TRBJ1-6; D is undetermined. This CDR3 has 15 amino acids. CDR1 is MNHEY, CDR2 SVGAGI, per germline. V lost 5 bases and J lost 9, with 17 bases in between. CDR3 sequence (DNA): TGTGCCAGCAGTCAAATGGGCGGTGGTTCTTCACCCCTCCACCTT. It codes for CASSQMGGGSSPLHL.

This sequence joins TRBV9 and TRBJ1-5, with a possible D match to TRBD1 (5 bases). CDR1 is SGDLS and CDR2 is YYNGEE in the germline V gene. V lost 4 bases and J lost 1, with 9 bases in between. The CDR3 spans 14 residues. As DNA, the CDR3 is TGTGCCAGCAGCAGGGGTTACAGCAATCAGCCCCAGCATTTT. Translated, it gives CASSRGYSNQPQHF.

The genes are TRBV5-4 and TRBJ1-2; D is unclear. Per germline, CDR1 SGHNT and CDR2 YYREEE (reference sequence). V lost 0 bases, J lost 5 bases, and 17 bases lay in between. This CDR3 has 16 residues. CDR3 in DNA: TGTGCCAGCAGCTTGGTAGGAGGTGGGCTCCTGTATGGCTACACCTTC. Its translation is CASSLVGGGLLYGYTF.

The J gene is TRBJ1-5, the V gene TRBV12-3 or TRBV12-4; D is unresolved. The CDR3 consists of 13 residues. V was shortened by 6 bases and J by 3 bases, with 9 bases between the two germline ends. CDR3: CASSDGSNQPQHF. The CDR3 DNA reads TGTGCCAGCAGCGACGGATCCAATCAGCCCCAGCATTTT.

The V call is TRBV18, the J call TRBJ2-2, with 8 bases aligning to TRBD1. This CDR3 is 14 amino acids long. Germline trimming cut 5 bases from V and 6 bases from J; bases unmatched to any gene: 5. CDR1 is KGHSH, CDR2 LQKENI, per germline. This CDR3 reads CASSTIRGPGELFF. As DNA, the CDR3 is TGTGCCAGCTCAACAATCAGGGGGCCCGGGGAGCTGTTTTTT. Supplemented by reference TRBV18 and TRBJ2-2, the full variable domain reads NAGVMQNPRHLVRRRGQEARLRCSPMKGHSHVYWYRQLPEEGLKFMVYLQKENIIDESGMPKERFSAEFPKEGPSILRIQQVVRGDSAAYFCASSTIRGPGELFFGEGSRLTVL.

The chain couples TRBV2 to TRBJ1-5; perhaps TRBD1 as D (5 bases). Trimming removed 6 bases at V and 3 bases at J, with 12 bases between. Per the germline V gene, CDR1 is SNHLY and CDR2 is FYNNEI. The CDR3 extends over 14 amino acids. The CDR3 here is CASRDGGVNQPQHF. The CDR3 nucleotides read TGTGCCAGCAGAGATGGAGGGGTCAATCAGCCCCAGCATTTT.

The rearrangement uses TRBV12-3 or TRBV12-4 and TRBJ2-5; perhaps TRBD1 as D (6 bases). V dropped 3 bases and J dropped 4 bases, with 9 bases sitting between them. There are 13 residues in the CDR3. The CDR3 loop is CASSFTGRETQYF. Written as DNA, the CDR3 is TGTGCCAGCAGTTTTACAGGGAGAGAGACCCAGTACTTC.

This clone was picked up one time. The V call is TRBV3-1 (or the pseudogene TRBV3-2), the J call TRBJ2-1; D is undetermined. Trimming cost V 5 bases and J 0 bases, with 5 bases left between them. The CDR3 consists of 13 residues. Germline assignment: CDR1 LGHDT and CDR2 YNNKEL (reference sequence). The CDR3 here is CASSWTSYNEQFF. The CDR3 DNA is TGTGCCAGCAGCTGGACCTCCTACAATGAGCAGTTCTTC.